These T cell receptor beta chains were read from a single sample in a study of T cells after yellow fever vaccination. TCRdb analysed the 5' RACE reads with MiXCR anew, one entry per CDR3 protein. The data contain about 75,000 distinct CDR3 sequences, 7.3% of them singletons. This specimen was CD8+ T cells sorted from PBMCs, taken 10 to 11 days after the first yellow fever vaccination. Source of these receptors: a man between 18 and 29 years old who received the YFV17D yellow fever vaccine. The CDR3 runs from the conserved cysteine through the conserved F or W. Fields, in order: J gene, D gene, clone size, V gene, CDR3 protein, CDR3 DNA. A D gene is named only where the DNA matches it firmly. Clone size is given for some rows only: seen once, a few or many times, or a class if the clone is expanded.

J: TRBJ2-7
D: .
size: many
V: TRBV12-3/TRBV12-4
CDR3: CASSPPGTYEQYF
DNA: TGTGCCAGCAGTCCACCGGGGACCTACGAGCAGTACTTC

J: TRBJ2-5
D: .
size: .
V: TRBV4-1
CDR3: CASSQDEGVGETQYF
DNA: TGCGCCAGCAGCCAAGATGAAGGGGTAGGGGAGACCCAGTACTTC

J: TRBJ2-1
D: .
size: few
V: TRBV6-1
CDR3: CASLSNGGAHNEQFF
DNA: TGTGCCAGCCTTTCAAATGGGGGGGCCCACAATGAGCAGTTCTTC

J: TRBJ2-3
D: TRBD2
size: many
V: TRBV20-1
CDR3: CSARARASGETDTQYF
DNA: TGCAGTGCTAGGGCCCGGGCTAGCGGGGAGACAGATACGCAGTATTTT

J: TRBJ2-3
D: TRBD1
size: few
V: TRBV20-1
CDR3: CSARPRDRVSDTQYF
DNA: TGCAGTGCTAGACCCCGGGACAGGGTGTCAGATACGCAGTATTTT

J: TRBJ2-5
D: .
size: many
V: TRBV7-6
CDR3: CASSSWDLETQYF
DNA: TGTGCCAGCAGCTCGTGGGACCTGGAGACCCAGTACTTC

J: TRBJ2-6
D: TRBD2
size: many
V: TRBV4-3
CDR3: CASSHPEGSGGLGANVLTF
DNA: TGCGCCAGCAGCCACCCTGAGGGTAGCGGGGGGCTTGGGGCCAACGTCCTGACTTTC

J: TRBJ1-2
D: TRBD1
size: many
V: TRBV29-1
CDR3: CSVEERGPSANYGYTF
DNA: TGCAGCGTTGAAGAGAGGGGGCCGTCCGCTAACTATGGCTACACCTTC

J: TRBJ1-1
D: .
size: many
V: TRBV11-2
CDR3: CASRYNTEAFF
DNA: TGTGCCAGCAGATACAACACTGAAGCTTTCTTT

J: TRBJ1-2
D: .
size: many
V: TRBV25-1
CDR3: CASWVPGLGYTF
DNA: TGTGCCAGCTGGGTCCCAGGTCTTGGCTACACCTTC

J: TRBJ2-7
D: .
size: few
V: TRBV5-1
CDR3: CASSLRGTSSYEQYF
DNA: TGCGCCAGCAGCTTGCGGGGCACGTCGTCCTACGAGCAGTACTTC

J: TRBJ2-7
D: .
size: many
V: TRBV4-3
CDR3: CASSQEGHGRSYEQYF
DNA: TGCGCCAGCAGCCAAGAAGGTCACGGCCGGTCCTACGAGCAGTACTTC

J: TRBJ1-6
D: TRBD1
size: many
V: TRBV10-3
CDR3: CAISRTGRSPLHF
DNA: TGTGCCATCAGTCGGACAGGGCGTTCACCCCTCCACTTT

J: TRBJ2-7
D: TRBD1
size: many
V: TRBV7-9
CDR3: CASSLSGTGDEQYF
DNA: TGTGCCAGCAGCCTTTCCGGGACAGGGGACGAGCAGTACTTC

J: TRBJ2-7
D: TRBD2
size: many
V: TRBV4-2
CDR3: CASSQDPRVAGAHEQYF
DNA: TGTGCCAGCAGCCAAGATCCTAGGGTAGCGGGGGCGCACGAGCAGTACTTC

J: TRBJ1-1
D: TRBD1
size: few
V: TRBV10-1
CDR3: CASSESVAQGAEAFF
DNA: TGCGCCAGCAGTGAGTCGGTGGCACAGGGGGCTGAAGCTTTCTTT

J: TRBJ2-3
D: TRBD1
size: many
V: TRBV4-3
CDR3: CASSHGTGERDTQYF
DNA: TGCGCCAGCAGCCATGGGACAGGTGAACGGGATACGCAGTATTTT

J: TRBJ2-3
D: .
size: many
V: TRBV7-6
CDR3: CASSSADSTDTQYF
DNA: TGTGCCAGCAGCTCGGCGGATAGCACAGATACGCAGTATTTT

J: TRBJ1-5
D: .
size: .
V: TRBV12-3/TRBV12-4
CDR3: CATRDADQPQHF
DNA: TGTGCCACCCGGGACGCCGATCAGCCCCAGCATTTT

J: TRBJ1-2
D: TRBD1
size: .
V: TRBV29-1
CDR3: CSAGDRATNGYTF
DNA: TGCAGCGCCGGCGACAGGGCTACAAATGGCTACACCTTC

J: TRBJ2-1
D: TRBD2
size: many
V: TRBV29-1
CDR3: CSVGLAGGPNEQFF
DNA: TGCAGCGTCGGACTAGCGGGGGGGCCGAATGAGCAGTTCTTC

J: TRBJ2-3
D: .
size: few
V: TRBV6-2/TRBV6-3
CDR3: CASSYSFRNTDTQYF
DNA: TGTGCCAGCAGTTACTCGTTCAGGAACACAGATACGCAGTATTTT

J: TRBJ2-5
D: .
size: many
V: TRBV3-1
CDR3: CASSQDLGSETQYF
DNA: TGTGCCAGCAGCCAAGATTTAGGGTCCGAGACCCAGTACTTC

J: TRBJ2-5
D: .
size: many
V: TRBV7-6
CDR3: CASSIQETQYF
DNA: TGTGCCAGCAGCATCCAAGAGACCCAGTACTTC

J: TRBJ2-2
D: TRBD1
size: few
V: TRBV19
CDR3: CASSIDRDRGPNTGELFF
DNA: TGTGCCAGTAGTATAGATCGCGACAGGGGGCCGAACACCGGGGAGCTGTTTTTT

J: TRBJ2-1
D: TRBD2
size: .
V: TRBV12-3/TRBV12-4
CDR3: CASSFPGLGHYEQFF
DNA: TGTGCCAGCAGTTTCCCGGGACTAGGTCATTATGAGCAGTTCTTC

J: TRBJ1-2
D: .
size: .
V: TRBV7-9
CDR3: CASSSSLREGYTF
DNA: TGTGCCAGCAGCTCCTCGCTTCGCGAGGGGTACACCTTC

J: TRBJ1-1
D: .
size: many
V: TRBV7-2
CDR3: CASSLGSTGFEAFF
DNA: TGTGCCAGCAGCTTGGGATCCACAGGGTTTGAAGCTTTCTTT

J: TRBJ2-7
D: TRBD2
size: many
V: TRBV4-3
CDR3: CASSQVSGGAYEQYF
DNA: TGCGCCAGCAGCCAGGTTAGCGGGGGTGCCTACGAGCAGTACTTC

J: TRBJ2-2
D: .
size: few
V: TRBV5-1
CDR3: CASSPGASPSRNTGELFF
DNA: TGCGCCAGCAGCCCGGGTGCCTCCCCCTCCCGGAACACCGGGGAGCTGTTTTTT

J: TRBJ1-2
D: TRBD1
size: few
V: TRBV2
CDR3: CASSDPGQPTNGYTF
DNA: TGTGCCAGCAGTGATCCGGGACAGCCGACGAATGGCTACACCTTC

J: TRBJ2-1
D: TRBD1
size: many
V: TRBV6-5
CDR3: CASRYRPRGPWDEQFF
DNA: TGTGCCAGCAGATACCGCCCCAGGGGGCCCTGGGATGAGCAGTTCTTC

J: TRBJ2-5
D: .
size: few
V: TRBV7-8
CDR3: CALSPSAWGEETQYF
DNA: TGTGCGCTCAGCCCCTCGGCCTGGGGGGAAGAGACCCAGTACTTC

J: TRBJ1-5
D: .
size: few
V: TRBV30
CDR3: CAWSVLNQPQHF
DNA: TGTGCCTGGAGTGTACTAAATCAGCCCCAGCATTTT

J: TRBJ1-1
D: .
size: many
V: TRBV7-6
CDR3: CASSPDRGGTMNTEAFF
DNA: TGTGCCAGCAGCCCCGATAGAGGGGGGACCATGAACACTGAAGCTTTCTTT

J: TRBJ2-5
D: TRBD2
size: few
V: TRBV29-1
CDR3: CSVDPGGAQETQYF
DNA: TGCAGCGTTGACCCGGGGGGGGCCCAAGAGACCCAGTACTTC

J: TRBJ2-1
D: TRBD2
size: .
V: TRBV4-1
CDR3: CASSLLGAGGGDEQFF
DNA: TGCGCCAGCAGCCTTCTAGGAGCGGGGGGTGGTGATGAGCAGTTCTTC

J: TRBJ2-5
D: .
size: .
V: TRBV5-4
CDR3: CASSFGGAEETQYF
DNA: TGTGCCAGCAGCTTCGGCGGGGCGGAAGAGACCCAGTACTTC

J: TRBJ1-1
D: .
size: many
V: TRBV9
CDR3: CASSFSGGNTEAFF
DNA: TGTGCCAGCAGCTTCTCCGGGGGGAACACTGAAGCTTTCTTT

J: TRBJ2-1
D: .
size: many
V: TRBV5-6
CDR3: CASSLGRHRGGEQFF
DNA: TGTGCCAGCAGCTTGGGGCGTCATCGCGGCGGTGAGCAGTTCTTC

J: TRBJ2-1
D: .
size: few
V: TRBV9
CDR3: CASSFGAASYNEQFF
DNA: TGTGCCAGCAGCTTCGGAGCCGCCTCCTACAATGAGCAGTTCTTC

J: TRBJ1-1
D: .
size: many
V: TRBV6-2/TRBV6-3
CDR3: CASSYGYTVAEAFF
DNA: TGTGCCAGCAGTTACGGCTATACAGTCGCTGAAGCTTTCTTT